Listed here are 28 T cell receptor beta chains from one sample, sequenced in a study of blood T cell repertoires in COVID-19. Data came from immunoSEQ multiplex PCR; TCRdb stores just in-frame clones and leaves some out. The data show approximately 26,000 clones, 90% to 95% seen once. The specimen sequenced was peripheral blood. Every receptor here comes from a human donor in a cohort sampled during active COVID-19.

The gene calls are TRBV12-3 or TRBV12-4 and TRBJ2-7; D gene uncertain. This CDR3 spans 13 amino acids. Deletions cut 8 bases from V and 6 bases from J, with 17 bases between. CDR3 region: CASQSGLVREQYF. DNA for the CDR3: TGTGCCAGCCAATCGGGTCTAGTACGCGAGCAGTACTTC.

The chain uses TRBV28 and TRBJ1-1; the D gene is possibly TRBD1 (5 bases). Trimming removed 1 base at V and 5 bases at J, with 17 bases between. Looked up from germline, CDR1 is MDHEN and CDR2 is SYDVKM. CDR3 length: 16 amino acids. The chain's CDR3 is CASSLFGAGGWTEAFF. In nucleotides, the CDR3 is TGTGCCAGCAGTTTATTTGGTGCGGGGGGGTGGACTGAAGCTTTCTTT. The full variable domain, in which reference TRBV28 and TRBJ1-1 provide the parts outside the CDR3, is DVKVTQSSRYLVKRTGEKVFLECVQDMDHENMFWYRQDPGLGLRLIYFSYDVKMKEKGDIPEGYSVSREKKERFSLILESASTNQTSMYLCASSLFGAGGWTEAFFGQGTRLTVV.

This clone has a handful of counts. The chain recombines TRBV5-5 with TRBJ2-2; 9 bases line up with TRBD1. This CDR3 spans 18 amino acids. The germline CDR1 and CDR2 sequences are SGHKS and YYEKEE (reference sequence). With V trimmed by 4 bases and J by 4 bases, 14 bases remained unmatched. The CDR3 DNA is TGTGCCAGCAGCCCTGTACCCACTCCGGGACAGGGCACCGGGGAGCTGTTTTTT. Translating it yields CASSPVPTPGQGTGELFF.

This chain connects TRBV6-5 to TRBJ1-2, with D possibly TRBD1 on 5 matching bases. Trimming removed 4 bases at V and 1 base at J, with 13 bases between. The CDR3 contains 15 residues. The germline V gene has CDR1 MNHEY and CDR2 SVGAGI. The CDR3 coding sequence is TGTGCCAGCAGTTCGTCCTGGAGGGGTAACTATGGCTACACCTTC. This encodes CASSSSWRGNYGYTF.

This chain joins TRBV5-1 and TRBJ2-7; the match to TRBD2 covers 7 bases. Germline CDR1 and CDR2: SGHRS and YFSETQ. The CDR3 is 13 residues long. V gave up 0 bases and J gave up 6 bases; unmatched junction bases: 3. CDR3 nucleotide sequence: TGCGCCAGCAGCTTGGTCTCGGGAGGCGAGCAGTACTTC. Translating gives CASSLVSGGEQYF.

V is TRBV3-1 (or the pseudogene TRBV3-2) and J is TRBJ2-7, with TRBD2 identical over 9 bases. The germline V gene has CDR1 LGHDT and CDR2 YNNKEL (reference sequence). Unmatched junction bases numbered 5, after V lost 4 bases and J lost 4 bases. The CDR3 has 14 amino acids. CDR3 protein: CASSPSGGKYEQYF. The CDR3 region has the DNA TGTGCCAGCAGCCCCAGCGGGGGGAAATACGAGCAGTACTTC.

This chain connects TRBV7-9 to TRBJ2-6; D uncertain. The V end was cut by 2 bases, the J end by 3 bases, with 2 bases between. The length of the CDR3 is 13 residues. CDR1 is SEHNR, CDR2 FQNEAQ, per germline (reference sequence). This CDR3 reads CASSLLGANVLTF. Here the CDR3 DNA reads TGTGCCAGCAGCTTACTTGGGGCCAACGTCCTGACTTTC.

The CDR3 DNA follows: TGTGCCAGCAGCGATTTTGCGGCAGGGAATAATTCACCCCTCCACTTT. It encodes CASSDFAAGNNSPLHF. The V gene is TRBV7-2, the J gene TRBJ1-6; D may be TRBD1 (5 bases). V lost 5 bases to trimming and J lost 5 bases, with 16 bases between them. The CDR3 loop spans 16 amino acids. Germline V lookup: CDR1 SGHTA, CDR2 FQGNSA. The full variable domain, completed using reference TRBV7-2 and TRBJ1-6, is GAGVSQSPSNKVTEKGKDVELRCDPISGHTALYWYRQSLGQGLEFLIYFQGNSAPDKSGLPSDRFSAERTGGSVSTLTIQRTQQEDSAVYLCASSDFAAGNNSPLHFGNGTRLTVT.

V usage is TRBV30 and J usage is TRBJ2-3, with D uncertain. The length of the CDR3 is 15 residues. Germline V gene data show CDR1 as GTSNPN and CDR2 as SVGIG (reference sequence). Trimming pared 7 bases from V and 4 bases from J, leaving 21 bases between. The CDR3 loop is CASSVGSKSADTQYF. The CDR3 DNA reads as TGTGCCTCGTCAGTCGGTAGCAAGTCCGCAGATACGCAGTATTTT.

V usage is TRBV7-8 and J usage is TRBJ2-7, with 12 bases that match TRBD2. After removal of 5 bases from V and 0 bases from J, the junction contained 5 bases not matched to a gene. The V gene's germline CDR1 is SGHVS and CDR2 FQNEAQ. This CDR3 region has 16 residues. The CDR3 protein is CASSPRTSGTSYEQYF. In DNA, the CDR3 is TGTGCCAGCAGCCCCCGGACTAGCGGGACCTCCTACGAGCAGTACTTC.

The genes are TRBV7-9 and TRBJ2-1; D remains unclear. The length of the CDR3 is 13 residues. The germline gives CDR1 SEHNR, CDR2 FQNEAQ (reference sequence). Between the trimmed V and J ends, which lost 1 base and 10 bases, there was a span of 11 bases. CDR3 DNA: TGTGCCAGCAGCTTAGATCCGCCGACAGAGCAGTTCTTC. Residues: CASSLDPPTEQFF.

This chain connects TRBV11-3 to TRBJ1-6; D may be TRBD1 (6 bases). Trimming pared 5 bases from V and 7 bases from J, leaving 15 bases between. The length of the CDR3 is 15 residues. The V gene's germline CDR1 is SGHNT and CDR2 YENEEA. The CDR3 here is CASSTTGTRNSPLHF. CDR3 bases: TGTGCCAGCAGCACCACCGGGACAAGGAATTCACCCCTCCACTTT.

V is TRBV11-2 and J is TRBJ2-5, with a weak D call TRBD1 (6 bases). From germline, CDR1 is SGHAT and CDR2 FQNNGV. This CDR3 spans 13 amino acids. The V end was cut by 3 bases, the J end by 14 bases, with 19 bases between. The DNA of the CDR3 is TGTGCCAGCAGCTTGTTGGGTCCGGGACAAATTTACTTC. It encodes CASSLLGPGQIYF.

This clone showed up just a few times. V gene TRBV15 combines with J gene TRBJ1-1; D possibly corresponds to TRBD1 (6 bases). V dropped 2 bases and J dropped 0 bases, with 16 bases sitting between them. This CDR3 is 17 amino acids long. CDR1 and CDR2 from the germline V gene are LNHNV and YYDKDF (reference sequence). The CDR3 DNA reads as TGTGCCACCAGCAGATATGTGGGGGCAGGGCTGAACACTGAAGCTTTCTTT. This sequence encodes CATSRYVGAGLNTEAFF.

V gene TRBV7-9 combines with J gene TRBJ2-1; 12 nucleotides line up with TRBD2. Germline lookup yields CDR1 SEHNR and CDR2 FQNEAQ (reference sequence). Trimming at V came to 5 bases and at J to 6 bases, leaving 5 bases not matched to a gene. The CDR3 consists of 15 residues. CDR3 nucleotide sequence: TGTGCCAGCAGCCCTACTAGCGGGGGGCCCAATGAGCAGTTCTTC. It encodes CASSPTSGGPNEQFF.

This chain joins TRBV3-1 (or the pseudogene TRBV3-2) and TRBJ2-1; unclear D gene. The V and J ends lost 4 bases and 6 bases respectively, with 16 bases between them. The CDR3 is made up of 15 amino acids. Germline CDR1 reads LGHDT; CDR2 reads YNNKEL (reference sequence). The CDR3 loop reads CASSPSVKGGNEQFF. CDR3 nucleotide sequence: TGTGCCAGCAGCCCCAGCGTCAAAGGCGGCAATGAGCAGTTCTTC.

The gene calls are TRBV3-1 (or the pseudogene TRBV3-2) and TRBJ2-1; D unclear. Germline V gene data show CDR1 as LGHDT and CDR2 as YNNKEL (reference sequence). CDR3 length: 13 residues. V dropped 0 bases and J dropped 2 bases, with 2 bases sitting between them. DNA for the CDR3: TGTGCCAGCAGCCAAGACGCCTACAATGAGCAGTTCTTC. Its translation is CASSQDAYNEQFF.

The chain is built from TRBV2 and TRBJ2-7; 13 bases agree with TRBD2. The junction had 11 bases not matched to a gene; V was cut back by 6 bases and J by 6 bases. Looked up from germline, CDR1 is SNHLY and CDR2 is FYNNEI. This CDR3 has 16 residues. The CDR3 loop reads CASSRPGLAGSSEQYF. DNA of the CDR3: TGTGCCAGCAGCCGGCCGGGACTAGCGGGGTCTTCCGAGCAGTACTTC.

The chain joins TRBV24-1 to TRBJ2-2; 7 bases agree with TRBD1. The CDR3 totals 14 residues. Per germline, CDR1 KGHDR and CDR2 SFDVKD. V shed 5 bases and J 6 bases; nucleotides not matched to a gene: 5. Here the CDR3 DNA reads TGTGCCACCAGTGCTACAGGGGTAGCCGGGGAGCTGTTTTTT. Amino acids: CATSATGVAGELFF.

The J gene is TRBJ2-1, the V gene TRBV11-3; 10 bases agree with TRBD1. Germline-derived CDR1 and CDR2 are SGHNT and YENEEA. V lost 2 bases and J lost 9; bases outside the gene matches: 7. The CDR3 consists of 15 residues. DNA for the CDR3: TGTGCCAGCAGCTTATGGACAGGGGGGGTGGTTGAGCAGTTCTTC. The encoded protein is CASSLWTGGVVEQFF. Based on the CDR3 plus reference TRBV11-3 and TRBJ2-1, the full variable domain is EAGVVQSPRYKIIEKKQPVAFWCNPISGHNTLYWYLQNLGQGPELLIRYENEEAVDDSQLPKDRFSAERLKGVDSTLKIQPAELGDSAVYLCASSLWTGGVVEQFFGPGTRLTVL.

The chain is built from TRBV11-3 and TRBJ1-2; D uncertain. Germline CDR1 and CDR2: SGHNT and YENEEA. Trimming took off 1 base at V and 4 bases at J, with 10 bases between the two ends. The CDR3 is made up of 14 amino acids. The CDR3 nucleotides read TGTGCCAGCAGCTTAGGTTTCCAGGCCTATGGCTACACCTTC. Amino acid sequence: CASSLGFQAYGYTF.

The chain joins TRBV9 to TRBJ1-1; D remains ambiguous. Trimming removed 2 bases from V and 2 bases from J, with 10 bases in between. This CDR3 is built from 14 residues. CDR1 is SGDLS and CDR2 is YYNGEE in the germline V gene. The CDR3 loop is CASSVAGINTEAFF. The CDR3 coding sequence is TGTGCCAGCAGCGTCGCCGGGATCAACACTGAAGCTTTCTTT. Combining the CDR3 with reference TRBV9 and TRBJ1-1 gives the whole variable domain DSGVTQTPKHLITATGQRVTLRCSPRSGDLSVYWYQQSLDQGLQFLIQYYNGEERAKGNILERFSAQQFPDLHSELNLSSLELGDSALYFCASSVAGINTEAFFGQGTRLTVV.

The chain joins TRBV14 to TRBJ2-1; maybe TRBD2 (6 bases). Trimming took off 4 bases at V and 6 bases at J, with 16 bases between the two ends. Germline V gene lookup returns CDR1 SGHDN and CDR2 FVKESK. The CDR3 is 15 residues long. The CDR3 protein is CASSPQGTRGNEQFF. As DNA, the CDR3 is TGTGCCAGCAGCCCCCAGGGTACGCGGGGCAATGAGCAGTTCTTC.

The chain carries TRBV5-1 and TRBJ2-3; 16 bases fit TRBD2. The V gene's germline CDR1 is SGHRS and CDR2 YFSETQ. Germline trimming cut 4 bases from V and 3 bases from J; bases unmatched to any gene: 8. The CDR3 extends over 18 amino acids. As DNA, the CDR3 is TGCGCCAGCAGCAAGGGGACTAGCGGGGGGGCGGTGACAGATACGCAGTATTTT. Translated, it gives CASSKGTSGGAVTDTQYF. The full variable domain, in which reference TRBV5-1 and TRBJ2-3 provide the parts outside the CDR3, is KAGVTQTPRYLIKTRGQQVTLSCSPISGHRSVSWYQQTPGQGLQFLFEYFSETQRNKGNFPGRFSGRQFSNSRSEMNVSTLELGDSALYLCASSKGTSGGAVTDTQYFGPGTRLTVL.

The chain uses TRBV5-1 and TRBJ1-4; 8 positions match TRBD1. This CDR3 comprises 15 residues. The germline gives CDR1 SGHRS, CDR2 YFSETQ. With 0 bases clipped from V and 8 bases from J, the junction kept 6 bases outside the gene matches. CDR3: CASSLGGQGREKLFF. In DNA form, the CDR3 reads TGCGCCAGCAGCTTGGGCGGACAGGGTAGGGAAAAACTGTTTTTT.

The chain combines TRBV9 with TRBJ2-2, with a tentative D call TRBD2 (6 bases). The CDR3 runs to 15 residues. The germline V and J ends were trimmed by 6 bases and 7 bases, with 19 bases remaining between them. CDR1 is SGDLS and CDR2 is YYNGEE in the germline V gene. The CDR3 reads CASTLDFAGIGELFF. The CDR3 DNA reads TGTGCCAGCACCCTCGATTTCGCGGGAATCGGGGAGCTGTTTTTT.

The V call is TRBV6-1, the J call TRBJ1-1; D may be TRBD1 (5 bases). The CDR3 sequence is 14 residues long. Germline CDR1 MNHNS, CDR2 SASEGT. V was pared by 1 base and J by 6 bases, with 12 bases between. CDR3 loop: CASSEVVPTAEAFF. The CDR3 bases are TGTGCCAGCAGTGAAGTAGTTCCGACAGCTGAAGCTTTCTTT.

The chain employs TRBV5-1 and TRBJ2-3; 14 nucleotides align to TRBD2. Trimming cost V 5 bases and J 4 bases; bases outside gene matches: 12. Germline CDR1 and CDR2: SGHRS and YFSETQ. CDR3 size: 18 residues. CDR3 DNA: TGCGCCAGCAGTTTTATGGGACTAGCGGGAGACTGGCCAGATACGCAGTATTTT. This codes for CASSFMGLAGDWPDTQYF.